The 13 T cell receptor beta chains listed next were all sequenced from one sample in a study of identical twins. TCRdb re-called the 5' RACE reads with MiXCR, one entry per CDR3 protein. Of about 490,000 distinct CDR3 sequences listed, roughly 15% are singletons. This sample was shared with a second study, whose subject was yellow fever vaccine responses in identical twins.

Sequencing input: CD4+ T cells sorted from blood. The receptors were sampled from a woman between 18 and 30 years old in good health.

The chain carries TRBV12-3 or TRBV12-4 and TRBJ1-6; D ambiguous. This CDR3 region has 12 residues. V was pared by 3 bases and J by 9 bases, with 6 bases between. The CDR3 nucleotides are TGTGCCAGCAGTTTCGCCAGTTCACCCCTCCACTTT. This encodes CASSFASSPLHF.

This rearrangement joins TRBV5-1 to TRBJ2-6, with D perhaps matching TRBD1 or TRBD2 (7 bases each). The germline V gene has CDR1 SGHRS and CDR2 YFSETQ. Deletions cut 0 bases from V and 2 bases from J, with 15 bases between. The CDR3 totals 18 residues. The CDR3 coding sequence is TGCGCCAGCAGCTTGGGACGACAGGGAGGGCCTGGGGCCAACGTCCTGACTTTC. Encoded protein: CASSLGRQGGPGANVLTF.

The chain joins TRBV5-8 to TRBJ2-1; a possible D gene is TRBD1 (5 bases). Per germline, CDR1 SGHTS and CDR2 YDEGEE. V dropped 5 bases and J dropped 7 bases, with 13 bases sitting between them. The CDR3 totals 13 residues. DNA of the CDR3: TGTGCCAGCAGACTGGACATACCGAATGAGCAGTTCTTC. Translating gives CASRLDIPNEQFF.

CDR3 region: CASSYGGGRGSSYNEQFF. The CDR3 nucleotides read TGTGCCAGCAGTTACGGTGGCGGGAGGGGCAGCTCCTACAATGAGCAGTTCTTC. The rearrangement uses TRBV6-5 and TRBJ2-1; TRBD2 matches at 9 bases. The CDR3 is 18 residues long. Unmatched junction bases numbered 8, after V lost 2 bases and J lost 0 bases. Looked up from germline, CDR1 is MNHEY and CDR2 is SVGAGI.

In its sample, this clonotype was seen a few times. CDR3 region: CASSQDAMGVPYF. The CDR3, as DNA: TGTGCCAGCAGCCAAGATGCTATGGGAGTTCCTTATTTT. This chain links TRBV3-1 with TRBJ2-3; maybe TRBD2 (5 bases). This CDR3 spans 13 amino acids. With 0 bases removed from V and 15 bases from J, the gap between germline ends came to 16 bases. CDR1 is LGHDT and CDR2 is YNNKEL in the germline V gene (reference sequence).

The V call is TRBV27, the J call TRBJ2-5; perhaps TRBD2 as D (6 bases). This CDR3 is built from 16 residues. From germline, CDR1 is MNHEY and CDR2 SMNVEV (reference sequence). Between the trimmed V and J ends, which lost 3 bases and 5 bases, there was a span of 19 bases. The CDR3 region is CASSFLRSGRTETQYF. The DNA of the CDR3 is TGTGCCAGCAGTTTTCTCAGGTCTGGGAGGACGGAGACCCAGTACTTC.

The chain has TRBV20-1 and TRBJ1-1; perhaps TRBD1 as D (5 bases). The germline V gene has CDR1 DFQATT and CDR2 SNEGSKA (reference sequence). Between the trimmed V and J ends, which lost 5 bases and 1 base, there was a span of 14 bases. The CDR3 has 14 residues. The CDR3 reads CSAPRTTGNTEAFF. CDR3 nucleotides: TGCAGTGCTCCCAGAACAACAGGGAACACTGAAGCTTTCTTT.

This chain connects TRBV20-1 to TRBJ2-1, with a weak D call TRBD2 (6 bases). Germline CDR1 reads DFQATT; CDR2 reads SNEGSKA (reference sequence). Trimming removed 3 bases from V and 9 bases from J, with 12 bases in between. This CDR3 has 12 residues. The CDR3 nucleotides are TGCAGTGCTAGCTTCCGGGGACTTGAGCAGTTCTTC. As protein: CSASFRGLEQFF.

This clonotype was recorded at least ten times. The rearrangement joins TRBV18 to TRBJ2-3; the D is unclear. This CDR3 spans 12 amino acids. Germline lookup yields CDR1 KGHSH and CDR2 LQKENI. The germline V and J ends were trimmed by 2 bases and 4 bases, with 4 bases remaining between them. CDR3 protein: CASSPVADTQYF. In nucleotides, the CDR3 is TGTGCCAGCTCACCAGTGGCAGATACGCAGTATTTT. The entire variable domain, with the rest obtained from reference TRBV18 and TRBJ2-3, is as follows: NAGVMQNPRHLVRRRGQEARLRCSPMKGHSHVYWYRQLPEEGLKFMVYLQKENIIDESGMPKERFSAEFPKEGPSILRIQQVVRGDSAAYFCASSPVADTQYFGPGTRLTVL.

This clonotype has a handful of counts. The genes are TRBV20-1 and TRBJ2-1; 7 positions match TRBD2. CDR3 size: 11 residues. Germline V CDR1 and CDR2: DFQATT, SNEGSKA (reference sequence). CDR3 residues: CRGTNYNEQFF. The CDR3 DNA reads TGCAGAGGGACTAACTACAATGAGCAGTTCTTC.

The rearrangement links TRBV12-3 or TRBV12-4 to TRBJ2-5; no clear D. V was clipped by 2 bases and J by 3 bases, with 10 bases between them. The CDR3 sequence is 14 residues long. The CDR3 DNA is TGTGCCAGCAGTTTATGGGTCAGCAAAGAGACCCAGTACTTC. Protein sequence: CASSLWVSKETQYF.

This clonotype was observed a handful of times. The V and J genes are TRBV10-3 and TRBJ2-7, with D hard to call. There are 14 residues in the CDR3. The V end was cut by 6 bases, the J end by 6 bases, with 18 bases between. Germline loops: CDR1 ENHRY, CDR2 SYGVKD. DNA for the CDR3: TGTGCCATCAGGCCAGCTGGGGAAGGGCGCGAGCAGTACTTC. As protein: CAIRPAGEGREQYF.

This clonotype was counted a few times. V gene TRBV20-1 combines with J gene TRBJ2-5, with unresolved D. CDR1 is DFQATT and CDR2 is SNEGSKA in the germline V gene (reference sequence). The CDR3 runs to 12 residues. Trimming stripped 4 bases from V and 5 bases from J, with 11 bases between. Here the CDR3 DNA reads TGCAGTGCTACCCCGGTAGGGGAGACCCAGTACTTC. Translating it yields CSATPVGETQYF.